One sample yielded the 18 T cell receptor beta chains listed below, sequenced in a study of lymphopenia after photon versus proton radiotherapy. Clones were read by immunoSEQ multiplex PCR, and TCRdb kept only the in-frame ones, dropping some. The sample yields tens of thousands of clones, approximately 86% seen once. The material was peripheral blood, obtained from a patient treated with proton-based radiotherapy. These receptors originate from an elderly man with esophageal cancer.

This clone was detected once. The gene calls are TRBV27 and TRBJ2-1; D possibly corresponds to TRBD2 (5 bases). The CDR3 has 14 residues. Germline CDR1 MNHEY, CDR2 SMNVEV (reference sequence). V gave up 7 bases and J gave up 6 bases, with 16 bases separating them. The CDR3: CASKPGNTGNEQFF. The CDR3 DNA is TGTGCCAGCAAGCCGGGGAACACGGGCAATGAGCAGTTCTTC.

The chain couples TRBV2 to TRBJ2-6, with TRBD1 matching over 8 bases. The V and J ends lost 6 bases and 0 bases, in that order; junction bases with no gene match: 7. This CDR3 comprises 17 residues. Germline V gives CDR1 SNHLY, CDR2 FYNNEI. CDR3 loop: CASRPGQGNSGANVLTF. CDR3 coding DNA: TGTGCCAGCAGACCCGGACAGGGAAACTCTGGGGCCAACGTCCTGACTTTC.

This chain links TRBV5-1 with TRBJ1-4; possibly TRBD1 for D (5 bases). Between the trimmed V and J ends, which lost 2 bases and 8 bases, there was a span of 13 bases. CDR1 is SGHRS and CDR2 is YFSETQ in the germline V gene. The CDR3 covers 14 residues. CDR3 sequence reads: CASSFFQGDEKLFF. CDR3 coding DNA: TGCGCCAGCAGCTTTTTCCAGGGAGACGAAAAACTGTTTTTT. The variable domain in full, with the rest retrieved from reference TRBV5-1 and TRBJ1-4, is KAGVTQTPRYLIKTRGQQVTLSCSPISGHRSVSWYQQTPGQGLQFLFEYFSETQRNKGNFPGRFSGRQFSNSRSEMNVSTLELGDSALYLCASSFFQGDEKLFFGSGTQLSVL.

V and J are TRBV2 and TRBJ2-3; the match to TRBD2 covers 10 bases. With 3 bases clipped from V and 5 bases from J, the junction kept 5 bases outside the gene matches. Per the germline V gene, CDR1 is SNHLY and CDR2 is FYNNEI. The CDR3 is made up of 15 amino acids. CDR3 amino acids: CASSEKRGGRDTQYF. CDR3 in DNA: TGTGCCAGCAGTGAGAAGCGGGGGGGCCGAGATACGCAGTATTTT.

This clone turned up a few times. Germline is not matched at one junction end, which may reflect a read error. The rearrangement uses TRBV2 and TRBJ2-7; no firm D call. The germline gives CDR1 SNHLY, CDR2 FYNNEI. The CDR3 has 15 amino acids. The CDR3 sequence is CASSEEMVVTGRQYF. The CDR3 DNA is TGTGCCAGCAGCGAAGAAATGGTAGTGACCGGACGGCAGTACTTC.

V is TRBV25-1 and J is TRBJ1-2; D is unresolved. Trimming removed 7 bases at V and 5 bases at J, with 8 bases between. The CDR3 has 11 residues. The V gene's germline CDR1 is MGHDK and CDR2 SYGVNS. This CDR3 reads CASTSLYGYTF. DNA of the CDR3: TGTGCCAGCACGAGCTTATATGGCTACACCTTC.

The chain is built from TRBV6-6 and TRBJ1-1; tentatively, D is TRBD1 (5 bases). V gave up 2 bases and J gave up 5 bases, with 9 bases separating them. Germline-derived CDR1 and CDR2 are MNHNY and SVGAGI (reference sequence). CDR3 length: 13 amino acids. The CDR3 loop is CASSYGGWTEAFF. CDR3 nucleotides: TGTGCCAGCAGTTACGGGGGATGGACTGAAGCTTTCTTT.

This sequence joins TRBV27 and TRBJ2-7, with 16 positions matching TRBD2. Germline CDR1 MNHEY, CDR2 SMNVEV (reference sequence). CDR3 size: 18 residues. Trimming removed 8 bases from V and 4 bases from J; junction bases left unmatched: 14. CDR3 DNA sequence: TGTGCCAGCGCTTACACGCCGGGACTAGCGGGGGGGCCGTACGAGCAGTACTTC. Translation gives CASAYTPGLAGGPYEQYF.

V is TRBV9 and J is TRBJ2-1, with 8 nucleotides matching TRBD2. Trimming took 1 base from V and 4 from J; bases not matched to a gene: 1. From germline, CDR1 is SGDLS and CDR2 YYNGEE. CDR3 size: 14 residues. In DNA form, the CDR3 reads TGTGCCAGCAGCGTACCGGGGGGGTACAATGAGCAGTTCTTC. It codes for CASSVPGGYNEQFF.

The chain uses TRBV18 and TRBJ1-1; D unresolved. This CDR3 comprises 14 residues. The germline CDR1 and CDR2 sequences are KGHSH and LQKENI. Trimming stripped 5 bases from V and 0 bases from J, with 10 bases between. The CDR3 DNA reads TGTGCCAGCTCAGGAAACGGAGTGAACACTGAAGCTTTCTTT. Translated: CASSGNGVNTEAFF.

The chain couples TRBV9 to TRBJ2-5; 8 nucleotides match TRBD1. Unmatched junction bases numbered 5, after V lost 0 bases and J lost 1 base. CDR3 length: 16 residues. From germline, CDR1 is SGDLS and CDR2 YYNGEE. CDR3 protein: CASSVAGQGVQETQYF. For the CDR3, the DNA is TGTGCCAGCAGCGTAGCAGGACAGGGAGTCCAAGAGACCCAGTACTTC. Based on the CDR3 plus reference TRBV9 and TRBJ2-5, the full variable domain is DSGVTQTPKHLITATGQRVTLRCSPRSGDLSVYWYQQSLDQGLQFLIQYYNGEERAKGNILERFSAQQFPDLHSELNLSSLELGDSALYFCASSVAGQGVQETQYFGPGTRLLVL.

In DNA form, the CDR3 reads TGTGCCAGCAGTGTTTCGGGGGGCTCTGGGGCCAACGTCCTGACTTTC. It yields the protein CASSVSGGSGANVLTF. This chain joins TRBV25-1 and TRBJ2-6; 7 nucleotides align to TRBD2. The CDR3 is 16 residues long. V was clipped by 4 bases and J by 0 bases; unmatched bases: 3. From germline, CDR1 is MGHDK and CDR2 SYGVNS.

The chain links TRBV27 to TRBJ1-5; D uncertain. Germline V gene data show CDR1 as MNHEY and CDR2 as SMNVEV (reference sequence). V dropped 2 bases and J dropped 6 bases, with 5 bases sitting between them. The CDR3 runs to 12 residues. DNA for the CDR3: TGTGCCAGCAGTTTAGTAGGTCAGCCCCAGCATTTT. Encoded protein: CASSLVGQPQHF.

This chain links TRBV6-5 with TRBJ1-5; no clear D gene. Per germline, CDR1 MNHEY and CDR2 SVGAGI. V was pared by 5 bases and J by 4 bases, with 9 bases between. The CDR3 sequence is 13 residues long. DNA of the CDR3: TGTGCCAGCAGTCCTAGCCTAAATCAGCCCCAGCATTTT. It translates to CASSPSLNQPQHF.

The chain employs TRBV18 and TRBJ1-5; no clear D gene. Per germline, CDR1 KGHSH and CDR2 LQKENI. The CDR3 has 15 residues. Trimming took 3 bases from V and 1 from J, leaving 10 bases between them. DNA for the CDR3: TGTGCCAGCTCACCGAAGGCGGGGAGCAATCAGCCCCAGCATTTT. Its translation is CASSPKAGSNQPQHF.

V usage is TRBV5-1 and J usage is TRBJ2-5, with 8 bases that match TRBD2. The J segment lost 1 base and the V segment lost 4 bases, leaving 3 bases of the junction unmatched. CDR3 size: 14 residues. Germline values: CDR1 SGHRS, CDR2 YFSETQ. The CDR3 loop is CASSTAGVQETQYF. CDR3 nucleotides: TGCGCCAGCAGCACAGCGGGGGTCCAAGAGACCCAGTACTTC.

This chain connects TRBV4-3 to TRBJ2-6, with D unresolved. The ends were cut back, 0 bases at V and 5 bases at J, with 11 bases in the middle. Germline V gene sequence: CDR1 LGHNA, CDR2 YSLEER. The CDR3 extends over 16 amino acids. The CDR3 DNA follows: TGCGCCAGCAGCCAAGATAGCCGGCGGCGGGCCAACGTCCTGACTTTC. It translates to CASSQDSRRRANVLTF.

A note on this clone: Additional DNA sequences in this sample encode the identical CDR3. The chain combines TRBV11-2 with TRBJ1-1; D gene ambiguous. The CDR3 consists of 13 residues. Germline-derived CDR1 and CDR2 are SGHAT and FQNNGV. Trimming shortened V by 0 bases and J by 5 bases, and 7 bases separated the two germline ends. CDR3 loop: CASSLERGTEAFF. Here the CDR3 DNA reads TGTGCCAGCAGCTTAGAACGGGGAACTGAAGCTTTCTTT. Together with reference TRBV11-2 and TRBJ1-1, the CDR3 gives the full variable domain: EAGVAQSPRYKIIEKRQSVAFWCNPISGHATLYWYQQILGQGPKLLIQFQNNGVVDDSQLPKDRFSAERLKGVDSTLKIQPAKLEDSAVYLCASSLERGTEAFFGQGTRLTVV.